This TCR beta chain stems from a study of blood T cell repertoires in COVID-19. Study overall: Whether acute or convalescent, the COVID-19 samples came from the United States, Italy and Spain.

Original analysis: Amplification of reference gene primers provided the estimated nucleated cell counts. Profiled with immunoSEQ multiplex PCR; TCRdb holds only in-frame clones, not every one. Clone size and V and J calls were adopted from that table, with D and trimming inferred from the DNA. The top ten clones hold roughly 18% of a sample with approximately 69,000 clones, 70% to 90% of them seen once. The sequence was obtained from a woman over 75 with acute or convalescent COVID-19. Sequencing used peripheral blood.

CDR3 amino acids: CASSGQARGYGYTF. The CDR3 DNA is TGTGCCAGCAGCGGACAGGCGAGGGGCTATGGCTACACCTTC. The J gene is TRBJ1-2, the V gene TRBV2, with TRBD1 matching 7 bases. V gave up 6 bases and J gave up 4 bases; unmatched junction bases: 8. This CDR3 is built from 14 residues. CDR1 SNHLY and CDR2 FYNNEI come from the germline V gene.